The 24 T cell receptor beta chains below were found in one sample sequenced in a study of response to subunit inactivated influenza vaccine. TCRdb used MiXCR to reprocess the RT-PCR reads, holding one entry per CDR3 protein. This sample carries about 480,000 distinct CDR3 sequences, roughly 13% of them seen once, and the ten largest clones take 10% to 15%. The starting material was PBMCs from blood, obtained 35 to 45 days after vaccination. The receptor set was obtained from a man aged 50 or older who received an inactivated influenza vaccine.

This chain uses TRBV27 with TRBJ2-1; TRBD2 might be the D (6 bases). The V and J ends lost 7 bases and 5 bases respectively, with 21 bases between them. Germline assignment: CDR1 MNHEY and CDR2 SMNVEV (reference sequence). The CDR3 extends over 16 amino acids. CDR3 sequence: CASKTVGGPYDNEQFF. CDR3 nucleotide sequence: TGTGCCAGCAAGACCGTAGGAGGGCCCTATGACAATGAGCAGTTCTTC.

This clonotype was detected many times. The chain combines TRBV20-1 with TRBJ1-2; D not resolved. This CDR3 spans 14 amino acids. Looked up from germline, CDR1 is DFQATT and CDR2 is SNEGSKA (reference sequence). Trimming took off 5 bases at V and 3 bases at J, with 16 bases between the two ends. Here the CDR3 DNA reads TGCAGTGCTCCGGCCCCAGGAGCTCACTATGGCTACACCTTC. Amino acid sequence: CSAPAPGAHYGYTF.

The sample holds many counts of this clonotype. This chain connects TRBV12-3 or TRBV12-4 to TRBJ2-7; perhaps D is TRBD1 or TRBD2 (5 bases each). V shed 6 bases and J shed 4 bases, with 22 bases lying between them. The CDR3 has 16 residues. The CDR3 sequence is CASSSTAGASAYEQYF. The CDR3 DNA reads as TGTGCCAGCAGCTCCACAGCCGGGGCGTCAGCGTACGAGCAGTACTTC.

This clonotype has more than one count but fewer than ten. The chain carries TRBV3-1 and TRBJ2-6; D gene unclear. The germline V gene encodes CDR1 LGHDT and CDR2 YNNKEL (reference sequence). Trimming cost V 0 bases and J 3 bases, with 12 bases left between them. There are 17 residues in the CDR3. The CDR3 nucleotides read TGTGCCAGCAGCCAAGATAAGGTTGCGAGTGGGGCCAACGTCCTGACTTTC. This translates into CASSQDKVASGANVLTF.

The chain recombines TRBV5-8 with TRBJ2-2; possibly TRBD1 for D (6 bases). V was pared by 4 bases and J by 3 bases, with 16 bases between. This CDR3 region has 16 residues. CDR1 and CDR2 from the germline V gene are SGHTS and YDEGEE. CDR3 region: CASSLTWDTHTGELFF. DNA for the CDR3: TGTGCCAGCAGCCTGACTTGGGACACTCACACCGGGGAGCTGTTTTTT.

This clonotype was seen once. The chain links TRBV20-1 to TRBJ1-5; D call uncertain. Looked up from germline, CDR1 is DFQATT and CDR2 is SNEGSKA (reference sequence). The CDR3 is 13 amino acids. V was cut by 0 bases and J by 9 bases, with 12 bases left in between. The DNA for the CDR3 is TGCAGTGCTAGAGATGGGCCGCTGCGGCCCCAGCATTTT. This translates into CSARDGPLRPQHF.

This clonotype showed up many times. CDR3 nucleotides: TGTGCCAGCACCCTCCGGGCAGGGCGGGATGAGCAGTTCTTC. It translates to CASTLRAGRDEQFF. This chain connects TRBV5-8 to TRBJ2-1; either TRBD1 or TRBD2 may fit D (5 bases each). V was trimmed by 6 bases and J by 8 bases, leaving 18 bases between them. Germline values: CDR1 SGHTS, CDR2 YDEGEE. The CDR3 has 14 residues.

The rearrangement uses TRBV13 and TRBJ2-5; the D is unclear. CDR3 length: 17 residues. The V end lost 0 bases, the J end lost 4 bases, and 18 bases lay between the germline ends. Germline values: CDR1 PRHDT, CDR2 FYEKMQ (reference sequence). CDR3 in amino acids: CASSLGLVPGWGETQYF. CDR3 coding DNA: TGTGCCAGCAGCTTAGGCCTGGTCCCCGGATGGGGAGAGACCCAGTACTTC.

This clonotype was detected a few times. The chain has TRBV18 and TRBJ1-2, with 8 bases that match TRBD1. The trim removed 0 bases at V and 8 bases at J, leaving 2 bases unmatched. Germline loops: CDR1 KGHSH, CDR2 LQKENI. CDR3 length: 13 residues. DNA of the CDR3: TGTGCCAGCTCACCACCGGGACAGGACGGCTACACCTTC. Its translation is CASSPPGQDGYTF.

This clonotype showed up many times. J is TRBJ1-3 and V is TRBV12-3 or TRBV12-4; D perhaps matches TRBD1 (5 bases). Trimming left V 6 bases short and J 4 bases short, with 10 bases between. This CDR3 is 13 amino acids long. The CDR3 DNA follows: TGTGCCAGCAGAGAGGGGACGGGAAACACCATATATTTT. Its translation: CASREGTGNTIYF.

This clonotype has just a few counts. The chain couples TRBV25-1 to TRBJ2-6; D is ambiguous. V was shortened by 8 bases and J by 4 bases, with 9 bases between the two germline ends. CDR1 is MGHDK, CDR2 SYGVNS, per germline. This CDR3 comprises 13 residues. Here the CDR3 DNA reads TGTGCCAGCCGCGAGCAGGGGGCCAACGTCCTGACTTTC. Encoded protein: CASREQGANVLTF.

This clonotype has just a few counts. The rearrangement links TRBV6-1 to TRBJ1-1, with D tentatively TRBD1 (5 bases). The V gene lost 6 bases and the J gene lost 2 bases, with 13 bases spanning the gap. CDR3 length: 14 residues. Per the germline V gene, CDR1 is MNHNS and CDR2 is SASEGT. DNA for the CDR3: TGTGCCAGCAGCCCCGCGGGGGACAACACTGAAGCTTTCTTT. Encoded protein: CASSPAGDNTEAFF.

The chain combines TRBV28 with TRBJ1-4, with D tentatively TRBD1 (5 bases). Germline assignment: CDR1 MDHEN and CDR2 SYDVKM. The CDR3 sequence is 17 residues long. Trimming took off 0 bases at V and 3 bases at J, with 14 bases between the two ends. CDR3 sequence: CASSLWTQGVPNEKLFF. CDR3 nucleotide sequence: TGTGCCAGCAGTTTATGGACCCAGGGAGTCCCTAATGAAAAACTGTTTTTT.

The chain uses TRBV6-5 and TRBJ2-3, with TRBD2 as a possible D gene (5 bases). Trimming left V 0 bases short and J 2 bases short, with 15 bases between. The CDR3 has 17 amino acids. Germline loops: CDR1 MNHEY, CDR2 SVGAGI. Here the CDR3 reads CASSYSIGVRVTDTQYF. CDR3 bases: TGTGCCAGCAGTTACTCGATTGGGGTGAGGGTCACAGATACGCAGTATTTT.

This clonotype has a count of ten or more. This chain links TRBV24-1 with TRBJ2-3, with 9 bases identical to TRBD1. The CDR3 contains 16 residues. The junction had 5 bases not matched to a gene; V was cut back by 1 base and J by 4 bases. In germline, CDR1 is KGHDR, CDR2 SFDVKD. The CDR3 sequence: CATSDLKGQGADTQYF. CDR3 nucleotide sequence: TGTGCCACCAGTGATTTAAAGGGACAGGGAGCAGATACGCAGTATTTT.

This clonotype was seen many times. The chain joins TRBV10-3 to TRBJ1-1; D gene unclear. CDR1 and CDR2 (germline): ENHRY, SYGVKD. Between the trimmed V and J ends, which lost 7 bases and 0 bases, there was a span of 15 bases. This CDR3 is built from 15 residues. This chain's CDR3 is CAIKKSDRLNTEAFF. CDR3 sequence (DNA): TGTGCCATCAAGAAAAGTGATAGGCTGAACACTGAAGCTTTCTTT.

The chain is built from TRBV5-1 and TRBJ2-5; TRBD1 is a possible D gene (6 bases). V was shortened by 4 bases and J by 2 bases, with 9 bases between the two germline ends. Germline V lookup: CDR1 SGHRS, CDR2 YFSETQ. The CDR3 runs 13 residues. CDR3 bases: TGCGCCAGCAGCGTACAGGGACAAGAGACCCAGTACTTC. It translates to CASSVQGQETQYF. Variable domain in full (rest from reference TRBV5-1 and TRBJ2-5): KAGVTQTPRYLIKTRGQQVTLSCSPISGHRSVSWYQQTPGQGLQFLFEYFSETQRNKGNFPGRFSGRQFSNSRSEMNVSTLELGDSALYLCASSVQGQETQYFGPGTRLLVL.

This clonotype was counted between two and nine times. The chain links TRBV7-2 to TRBJ2-3; 7 nucleotides match TRBD1. V dropped 5 bases and J dropped 2; count of bases not matched to a gene: 10. The germline V gene encodes CDR1 SGHTA and CDR2 FQGNSA. The CDR3 is 16 amino acids. As DNA, the CDR3 is TGTGCCAGCAGCCAGGGGGACGGCCGGAACACAGATACGCAGTATTTT. It yields the protein CASSQGDGRNTDTQYF.

The chain joins TRBV7-2 to TRBJ2-5, with TRBD1 identical over 7 bases. Looked up from germline, CDR1 is SGHTA and CDR2 is FQGNSA. The CDR3 has 15 amino acids. With V trimmed by 1 base and J by 5 bases, 7 bases remained unmatched. CDR3 residues: CASSLGGGGRETQYF. For the CDR3, the DNA is TGTGCCAGCAGCTTAGGAGGGGGCGGTCGGGAGACCCAGTACTTC. Variable domain in full (rest from reference TRBV7-2 and TRBJ2-5): GAGVSQSPSNKVTEKGKDVELRCDPISGHTALYWYRQSLGQGLEFLIYFQGNSAPDKSGLPSDRFSAERTGGSVSTLTIQRTQQEDSAVYLCASSLGGGGRETQYFGPGTRLLVL.

The sample holds many counts of this clonotype. The rearrangement joins TRBV24-1 to TRBJ2-1; the match to TRBD2 covers 8 bases. The length of the CDR3 is 15 residues. Trimming took 3 bases from V and 9 from J; bases not matched to a gene: 9. Germline V lookup: CDR1 KGHDR, CDR2 SFDVKD. The CDR3 nucleotides are TGTGCCACCAGTGATGCGGCGGGAGGTCTGGGTGAGCAGTTCTTC. Translation: CATSDAAGGLGEQFF.

The count of this clonotype is one. No DNA is shown, since the ends of the CDR3 on it are uncertain; the CDR3 is the one TCRdb lists. This chain links TRBV7-5 with TRBJ1-1. TRBV7-5 is designated a pseudogene. The CDR3 is 16 amino acids long, termini counted. The chain's CDR3 is CISVSEALRVFTEAFF.

This clonotype was found many times. This chain uses TRBV7-2 with TRBJ2-5; D might be TRBD2 (6 bases). The germline V gene has CDR1 SGHTA and CDR2 FQGNSA. V was shortened by 5 bases and J by 1 base, with 17 bases between the two germline ends. CDR3 length: 16 amino acids. CDR3 nucleotides: TGTGCCAGCAGCCTGCGGGGCAATAGCGGCCAAGAGACCCAGTACTTC. This codes for CASSLRGNSGQETQYF.

This clonotype was counted between two and nine times. The rearrangement uses TRBV7-2 and TRBJ2-5; maybe TRBD2 (5 bases). The CDR3 contains 13 residues. The V end lost 0 bases, the J end lost 10 bases, and 12 bases lay between the germline ends. Germline V gene lookup returns CDR1 SGHTA and CDR2 FQGNSA. The CDR3 DNA reads as TGTGCCAGCAGCTTAGCGGGGTCTCGGGGCCAGTACTTC. It is translated as CASSLAGSRGQYF.

This clonotype was picked up many times. The chain carries TRBV27 and TRBJ2-7; 9 bases agree with TRBD1. The trim removed 7 bases at V and 5 bases at J, leaving 9 bases unmatched. This CDR3 has 14 residues. Looked up from germline, CDR1 is MNHEY and CDR2 is SMNVEV (reference sequence). The CDR3 is CASTSGTGNHEQYF. The CDR3 coding sequence is TGTGCCAGCACTTCCGGGACAGGGAACCACGAGCAGTACTTC.